Below, 8 T cell receptor beta chains from the same sample are listed, as sequenced in a study of identical twins. TCRdb processed the 5' RACE reads anew with MiXCR; each CDR3 protein has one entry. The table includes approximately 590,000 distinct CDR3 sequences, more than 9% detected once. These data are also associated with another study on yellow fever vaccine responses in identical twins.

Source material: PBMCs. The receptors shown here come from a woman aged 18-29 years in good health.

Here the CDR3 reads CSARAFLPQGRLEQFF. In DNA, the CDR3 is TGCAGTGCTAGGGCTTTTCTGCCTCAGGGACGGCTTGAGCAGTTCTTC. The V call is TRBV20-1, the J call TRBJ2-1, with D perhaps TRBD1 or TRBD2 (5 bases each). This CDR3 has 16 residues. Per the germline V gene, CDR1 is DFQATT and CDR2 is SNEGSKA (reference sequence). Trimming pared 3 bases from V and 9 bases from J, leaving 24 bases between.

V usage is TRBV25-1 and J usage is TRBJ2-7; 8 nucleotides align to TRBD1. The junction had 7 bases not matched to a gene; V was cut back by 7 bases and J by 2 bases. The CDR3 is 14 amino acids. Per the germline V gene, CDR1 is MGHDK and CDR2 is SYGVNS. This chain's CDR3 is CASTTTTGAYEQYF. The CDR3 DNA reads as TGTGCCAGCACAACGACGACAGGGGCCTACGAGCAGTACTTC.

The chain links TRBV29-1 to TRBJ2-1; D gene uncertain. The germline V gene has CDR1 SQVTM and CDR2 ANQGSEA. CDR3 length equals 13 residues. Trimming pared 3 bases from V and 4 bases from J, leaving 10 bases between. In DNA, the CDR3 is TGCAGCGTTGAGTTGTTCTCATACAATGAGCAGTTCTTC. It yields the protein CSVELFSYNEQFF.

This clonotype was counted many times. This chain joins TRBV4-2 and TRBJ2-7; 8 bases are a match to TRBD1. J was trimmed by 4 bases and V by 0 bases; bases with no gene match: 8. The V gene's germline CDR1 is LGHNA and CDR2 YNFKEQ. The CDR3 length is 16 residues. CDR3 loop: CASSQDPPTGEYEQYF. For the CDR3, the DNA is TGTGCCAGCAGCCAAGACCCGCCGACAGGGGAATACGAGCAGTACTTC.

The gene calls are TRBV2 and TRBJ2-7, with 8 bases that match TRBD2. The CDR3 loop spans 14 amino acids. Unmatched junction bases numbered 4, after V lost 4 bases and J lost 2 bases. The germline V gene encodes CDR1 SNHLY and CDR2 FYNNEI. DNA for the CDR3: TGTGCCAGCAGTGTAAGCGGGGGCACCTACGAGCAGTACTTC. Its protein product is CASSVSGGTYEQYF.

The rearrangement uses TRBV5-1 and TRBJ2-2; TRBD2 might be the D (5 bases). V was shortened by 9 bases and J by 7 bases, with 19 bases between the two germline ends. The CDR3 is 14 residues long. CDR1 and CDR2 from the germline V gene are SGHRS and YFSETQ. CDR3 coding DNA: TGCGCCACAAGGACGGGATCCGGGGACGGGGAGCTGTTTTTT. It is translated as CATRTGSGDGELFF.

This clonotype was seen at least ten times. The chain links TRBV15 to TRBJ2-1; 8 nucleotides line up with TRBD2. Germline V gene sequence: CDR1 LNHNV, CDR2 YYDKDF (reference sequence). V was pared by 1 base and J by 2 bases, with 7 bases of the junction left unmatched. The CDR3 consists of 17 residues. CDR3 bases: TGTGCCACCAGCAGAGGTCCTGGACTAGCCCCCTACAATGAGCAGTTCTTC. Amino acid sequence: CATSRGPGLAPYNEQFF.

V and J are TRBV15 and TRBJ2-2; no clear D. The CDR3 covers 14 residues. V was cut by 3 bases and J by 6 bases, with 11 bases left in between. From germline, CDR1 is LNHNV and CDR2 YYDKDF (reference sequence). The CDR3 bases are TGTGCCACCAGCAGGTCTGTTGGTTCCGGGGAGCTGTTTTTT. This encodes CATSRSVGSGELFF.